These 3 T cell receptor beta chains originate from one sample sequenced in a study of OX40 agonist ivuxolimab in advanced cancers. The method was immunoSEQ multiplex PCR; TCRdb's version includes in-frame clones alone and lacks a portion of them. Of 70,000 to 90,000 clones in the sample, roughly nine tenths are singletons; the top ten hold roughly 8%. Sample: CD4+ or CD8+ T cells sorted from blood, taken in a trial of the OX40 agonist ivuxolimab. The receptor set was obtained from an adult with an advanced solid tumor such as melanoma, head and neck, liver or kidney cancer.

The V and J genes are TRBV30 and TRBJ1-3, with D hard to call. The V gene's germline CDR1 is GTSNPN and CDR2 SVGIG (reference sequence). The CDR3 totals 16 residues. Trimming removed 5 bases from V and 2 bases from J, with 19 bases in between. The CDR3: CAWLTGPQATGNTIYF. As DNA, the CDR3 is TGTGCCTGGCTGACTGGCCCCCAGGCAACTGGAAACACCATATATTTT.

V usage is TRBV7-3 and J usage is TRBJ2-7; D is undetermined. V lost 2 bases to trimming and J lost 2 bases, with 13 bases between them. The CDR3 runs to 15 residues. Germline values: CDR1 SGHTA, CDR2 FQGTGA. This CDR3 reads CASSLGLGGTYEQYF. The CDR3 coding sequence is TGTGCCAGCAGCTTAGGCTTAGGTGGGACCTACGAGCAGTACTTC.

J is TRBJ2-5 and V is TRBV18, with 9 bases identical to TRBD1. V lost 2 bases and J lost 3; bases outside the gene matches: 4. The germline gives CDR1 KGHSH, CDR2 LQKENI. There are 15 residues in the CDR3. The CDR3 DNA sequence: TGTGCCAGCTCACCAGGGCGACAGGGGGAAGAGACCCAGTACTTC. It codes for CASSPGRQGEETQYF.